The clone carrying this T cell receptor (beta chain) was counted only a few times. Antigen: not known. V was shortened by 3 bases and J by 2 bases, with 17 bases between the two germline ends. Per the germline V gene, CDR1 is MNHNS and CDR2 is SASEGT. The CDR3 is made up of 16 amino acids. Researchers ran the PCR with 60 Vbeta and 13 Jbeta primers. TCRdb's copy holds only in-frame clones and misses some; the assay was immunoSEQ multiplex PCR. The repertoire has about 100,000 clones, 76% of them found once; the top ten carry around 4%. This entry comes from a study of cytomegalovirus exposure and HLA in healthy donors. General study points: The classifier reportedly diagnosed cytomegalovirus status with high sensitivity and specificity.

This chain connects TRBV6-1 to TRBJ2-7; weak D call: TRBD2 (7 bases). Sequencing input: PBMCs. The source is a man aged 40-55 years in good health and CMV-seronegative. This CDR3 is CASSDLGGGPTYEQYV. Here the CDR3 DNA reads TGTGCCAGCAGTGATTTAGGGGGGGGGCCCACCTACGAGCAGTACGTC.